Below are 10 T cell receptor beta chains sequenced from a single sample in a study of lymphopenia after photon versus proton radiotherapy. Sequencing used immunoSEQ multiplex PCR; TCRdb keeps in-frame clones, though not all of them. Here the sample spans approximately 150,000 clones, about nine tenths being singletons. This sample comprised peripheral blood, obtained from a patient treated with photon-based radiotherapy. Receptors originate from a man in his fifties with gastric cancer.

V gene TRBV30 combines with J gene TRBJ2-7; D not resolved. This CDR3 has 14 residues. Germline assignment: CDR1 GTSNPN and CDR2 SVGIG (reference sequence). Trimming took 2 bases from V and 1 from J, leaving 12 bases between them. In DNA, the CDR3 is TGTGCCTGGAGTAGGTTACAGCCGTCCTACGAGCAGTACTTC. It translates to CAWSRLQPSYEQYF.

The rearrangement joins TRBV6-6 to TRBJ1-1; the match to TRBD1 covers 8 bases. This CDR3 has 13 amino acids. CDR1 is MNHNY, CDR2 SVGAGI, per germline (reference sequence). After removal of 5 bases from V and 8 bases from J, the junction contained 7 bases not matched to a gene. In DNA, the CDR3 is TGTGCCAGCAGTCCTAGACAGGGGAAGGAAGCTTTCTTT. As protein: CASSPRQGKEAFF.

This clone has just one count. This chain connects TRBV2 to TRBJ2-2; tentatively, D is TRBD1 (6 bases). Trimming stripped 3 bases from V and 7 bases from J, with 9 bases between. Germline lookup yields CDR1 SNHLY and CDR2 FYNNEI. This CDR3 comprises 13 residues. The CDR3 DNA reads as TGTGCCAGCAGTGATCAGGGGAGCGGGGAGCTGTTTTTT. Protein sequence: CASSDQGSGELFF. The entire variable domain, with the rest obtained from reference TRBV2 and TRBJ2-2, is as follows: EPEVTQTPSHQVTQMGQEVILRCVPISNHLYFYWYRQILGQKVEFLVSFYNNEISEKSEIFDDQFSVERPDGSNFTLKIRSTKLEDSAMYFCASSDQGSGELFFGEGSRLTVL.

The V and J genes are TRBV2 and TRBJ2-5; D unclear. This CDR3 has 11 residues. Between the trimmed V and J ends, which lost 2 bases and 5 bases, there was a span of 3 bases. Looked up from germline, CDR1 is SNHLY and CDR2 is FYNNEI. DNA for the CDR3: TGTGCCAGCAGTGAATACGAGACCCAGTACTTC. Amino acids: CASSEYETQYF. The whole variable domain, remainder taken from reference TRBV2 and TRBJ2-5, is EPEVTQTPSHQVTQMGQEVILRCVPISNHLYFYWYRQILGQKVEFLVSFYNNEISEKSEIFDDQFSVERPDGSNFTLKIRSTKLEDSAMYFCASSEYETQYFGPGTRLLVL.

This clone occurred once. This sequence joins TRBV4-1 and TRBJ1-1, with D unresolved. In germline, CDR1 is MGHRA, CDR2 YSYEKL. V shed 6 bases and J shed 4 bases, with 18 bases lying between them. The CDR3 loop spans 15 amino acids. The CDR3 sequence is CASSNYKGIGTEAFF. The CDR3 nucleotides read TGCGCCAGCAGTAACTACAAGGGAATTGGCACTGAAGCTTTCTTT.

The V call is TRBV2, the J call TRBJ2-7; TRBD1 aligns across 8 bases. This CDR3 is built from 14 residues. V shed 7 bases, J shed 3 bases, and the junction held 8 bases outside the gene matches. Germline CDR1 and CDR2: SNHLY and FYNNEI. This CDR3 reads CASKTGQGRYEQYF. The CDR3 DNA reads TGTGCCAGCAAAACCGGACAGGGTCGCTACGAGCAGTACTTC.

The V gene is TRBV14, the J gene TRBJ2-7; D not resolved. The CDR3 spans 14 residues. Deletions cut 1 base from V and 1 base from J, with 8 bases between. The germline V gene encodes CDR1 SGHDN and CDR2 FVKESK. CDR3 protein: CASSQGRASYEQYF. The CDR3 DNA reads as TGTGCCAGCAGCCAAGGCCGGGCATCCTACGAGCAGTACTTC. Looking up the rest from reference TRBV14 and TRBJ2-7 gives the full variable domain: EAGVTQFPSHSVIEKGQTVTLRCDPISGHDNLYWYRRVMGKEIKFLLHFVKESKQDESGMPNNRFLAERTGGTYSTLKVQPAELEDSGVYFCASSQGRASYEQYFGPGTRLTVT.

This chain's CDR3 is CASSIRDSTGELFF. In DNA form, the CDR3 reads TGTGCCAGCAGCATCAGGGACAGCACCGGGGAGCTGTTTTTT. This sequence joins TRBV7-2 and TRBJ2-2, with TRBD1 matching 7 bases. Trimming removed 5 bases from V and 4 bases from J; junction bases left unmatched: 4. The CDR3 has 14 residues. Germline loops: CDR1 SGHTA, CDR2 FQGNSA.

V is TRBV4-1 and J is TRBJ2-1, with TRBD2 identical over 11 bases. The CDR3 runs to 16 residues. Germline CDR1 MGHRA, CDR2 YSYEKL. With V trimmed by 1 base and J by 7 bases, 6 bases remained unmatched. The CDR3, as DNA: TGCGCCAGCAGCCAAGGTGTAGCGGGAGGGTTTAATGAGCAGTTCTTC. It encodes CASSQGVAGGFNEQFF.

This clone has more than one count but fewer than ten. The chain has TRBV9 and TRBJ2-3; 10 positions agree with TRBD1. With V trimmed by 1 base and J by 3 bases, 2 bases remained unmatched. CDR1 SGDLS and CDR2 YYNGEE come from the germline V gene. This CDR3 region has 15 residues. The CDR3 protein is CASSVWGQGTDTQYF. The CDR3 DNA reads TGTGCCAGCAGCGTATGGGGACAGGGGACAGATACGCAGTATTTT.